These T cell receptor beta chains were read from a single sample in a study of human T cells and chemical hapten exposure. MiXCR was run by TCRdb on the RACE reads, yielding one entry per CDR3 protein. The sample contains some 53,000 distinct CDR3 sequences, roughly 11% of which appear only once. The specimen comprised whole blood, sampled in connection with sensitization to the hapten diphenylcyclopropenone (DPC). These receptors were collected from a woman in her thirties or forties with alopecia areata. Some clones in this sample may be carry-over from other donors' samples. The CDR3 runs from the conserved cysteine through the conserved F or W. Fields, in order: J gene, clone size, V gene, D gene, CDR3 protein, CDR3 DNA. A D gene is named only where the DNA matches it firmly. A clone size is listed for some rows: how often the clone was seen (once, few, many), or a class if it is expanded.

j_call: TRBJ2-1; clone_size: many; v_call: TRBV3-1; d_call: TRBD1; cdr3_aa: CASSQYHPGQGNYNEQFF; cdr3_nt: TGTGCCAGCAGCCAGTACCACCCCGGACAGGGGAATTACAATGAGCAGTTCTTC
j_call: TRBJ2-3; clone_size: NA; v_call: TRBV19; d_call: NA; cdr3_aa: CATRRTAPSTDTQYF; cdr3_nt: TGTGCCACCCGACGGACAGCCCCTAGCACAGATACGCAGTATTTT
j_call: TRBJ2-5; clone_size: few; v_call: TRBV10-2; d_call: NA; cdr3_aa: CASTEGRVTQYF; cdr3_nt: TGCGCCAGCACCGAGGGGCGGGTGACCCAGTACTTC
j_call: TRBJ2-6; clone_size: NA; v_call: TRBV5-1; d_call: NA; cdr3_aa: CASRAGDSGANVLTF; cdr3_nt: TGCGCCAGCAGGGCAGGGGATTCTGGGGCCAACGTCCTGACTTTC
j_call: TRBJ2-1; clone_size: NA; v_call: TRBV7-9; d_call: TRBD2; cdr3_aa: CASSPSGSAIEQFF; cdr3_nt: TGTGCCAGCAGCCCTAGCGGGAGTGCAATTGAGCAGTTCTTC
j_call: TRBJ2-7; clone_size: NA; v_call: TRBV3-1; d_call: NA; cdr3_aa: CASSPPKWGEQYF; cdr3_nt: TGTGCCAGCAGCCCCCCAAAGTGGGGCGAGCAGTACTTC
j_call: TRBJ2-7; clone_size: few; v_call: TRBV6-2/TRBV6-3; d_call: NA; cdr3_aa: CASSPTNYEQYF; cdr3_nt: TGTGCCAGCAGCCCTACTAATTACGAGCAGTACTTC
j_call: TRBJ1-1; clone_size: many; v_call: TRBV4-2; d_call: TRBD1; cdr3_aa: CASSPRTGAPNTEAFF; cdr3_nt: TGTGCCAGCAGCCCAAGGACAGGGGCCCCGAACACTGAAGCTTTCTTT
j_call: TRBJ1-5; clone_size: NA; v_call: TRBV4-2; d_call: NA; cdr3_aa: CASSQDAGRGNQPQHF; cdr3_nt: TGTGCCAGCAGCCAAGATGCGGGTAGAGGCAATCAGCCCCAGCATTTT
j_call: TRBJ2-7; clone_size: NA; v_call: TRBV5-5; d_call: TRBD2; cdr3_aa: CASSRGTSGVEQYF; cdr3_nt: TGTGCCAGCAGTCGCGGGACTAGCGGGGTCGAGCAGTACTTC
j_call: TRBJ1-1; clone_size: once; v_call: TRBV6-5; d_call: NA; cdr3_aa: CASSYSWGGNTEAFF; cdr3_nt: TGTGCCAGCAGTTACTCGTGGGGGGGGAACACTGAAGCTTTCTTT
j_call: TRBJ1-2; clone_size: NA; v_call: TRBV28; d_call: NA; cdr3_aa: CASRPTPDYGYTF; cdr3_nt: TGTGCCAGCAGACCGACACCTGACTATGGCTACACCTTC
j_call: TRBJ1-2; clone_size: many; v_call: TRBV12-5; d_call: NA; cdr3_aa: CASGLPPSVYGYTF; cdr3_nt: TGTGCTAGTGGTCTCCCCCCCTCGGTCTATGGCTACACCTTC
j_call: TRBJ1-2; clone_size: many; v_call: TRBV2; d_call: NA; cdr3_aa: CASSAAAYGYTF; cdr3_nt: TGTGCCAGCAGTGCGGCCGCCTATGGCTACACCTTC
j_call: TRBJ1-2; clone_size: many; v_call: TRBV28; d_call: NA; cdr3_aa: CASSQTRRFYVFGYTF; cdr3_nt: TGTGCCAGCAGTCAGACCCGACGGTTCTATGTCTTTGGCTACACCTTC
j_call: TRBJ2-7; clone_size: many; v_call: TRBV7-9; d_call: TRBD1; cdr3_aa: CASSPTGAGYEQYF; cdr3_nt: TGTGCCAGCAGCCCCACAGGGGCCGGGTACGAGCAGTACTTC
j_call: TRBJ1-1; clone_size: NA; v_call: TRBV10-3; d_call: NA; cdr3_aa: CAISNGLLTEAFF; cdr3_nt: TGTGCCATCAGCAACGGACTGCTCACTGAAGCTTTCTTT
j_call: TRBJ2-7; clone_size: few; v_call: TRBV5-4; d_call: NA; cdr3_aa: CASSFHSYEQYF; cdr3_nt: TGTGCCAGCAGCTTCCACTCCTACGAGCAGTACTTC
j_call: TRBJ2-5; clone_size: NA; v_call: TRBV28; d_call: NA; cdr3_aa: CASSLRGPETQYF; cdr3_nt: TGTGCCAGCAGTCTGCGGGGGCCAGAGACCCAGTACTTC
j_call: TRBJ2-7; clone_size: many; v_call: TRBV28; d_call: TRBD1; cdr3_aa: CASGTGGYEQYF; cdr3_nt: TGTGCCAGCGGCACAGGGGGCTACGAGCAGTACTTC
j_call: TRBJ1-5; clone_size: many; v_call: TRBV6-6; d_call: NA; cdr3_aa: CASCGEAQPQHF; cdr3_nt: TGTGCCAGCTGCGGGGAGGCACAGCCCCAGCATTTT
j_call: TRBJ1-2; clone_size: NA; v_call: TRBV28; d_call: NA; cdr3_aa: CASSWEGYGYTF; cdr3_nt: TGTGCCAGCAGCTGGGAGGGCTATGGCTACACCTTC
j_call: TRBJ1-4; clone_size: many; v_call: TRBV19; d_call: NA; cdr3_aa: CASTPGGVEKLFF; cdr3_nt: TGTGCCAGTACCCCTGGGGGGGTCGAAAAACTGTTTTTT
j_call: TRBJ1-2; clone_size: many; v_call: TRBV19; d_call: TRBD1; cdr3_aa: CASSAQGAGGYTF; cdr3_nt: TGTGCCAGTAGTGCACAGGGGGCGGGTGGCTACACCTTC
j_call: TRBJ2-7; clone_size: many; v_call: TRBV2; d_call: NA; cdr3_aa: CASNLGRHYEQYF; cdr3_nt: TGTGCCAGCAATTTGGGCAGGCACTACGAGCAGTACTTC
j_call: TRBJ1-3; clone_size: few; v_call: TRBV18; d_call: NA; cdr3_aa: CASSPDSAGNTIYF; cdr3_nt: TGTGCCAGCTCGCCCGACAGTGCTGGAAACACCATATATTTT
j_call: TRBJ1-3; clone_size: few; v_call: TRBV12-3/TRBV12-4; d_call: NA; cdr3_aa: CASSLRNTIYF; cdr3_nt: TGTGCCAGCAGTTTAAGAAACACCATATATTTT
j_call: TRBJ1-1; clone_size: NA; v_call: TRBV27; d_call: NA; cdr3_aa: CASSTSPPEAFF; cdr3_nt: TGTGCCAGCAGTACCTCTCCCCCTGAAGCTTTCTTT
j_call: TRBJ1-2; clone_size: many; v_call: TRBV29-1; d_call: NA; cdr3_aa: CSVADSPNGYTF; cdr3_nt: TGCAGCGTGGCGGACAGCCCGAATGGCTACACCTTC